These 29 T cell receptor beta chains were sequenced from one sample in a study of T cells in Graves' hyperthyroidism and ophthalmopathy (dated by TCRdb to about 2019). The library was prepared using multiplex PCR. Data came from an Illumina HiSeq 2000. TCR beta CDR3 regions were amplified from RNA transcripts. The first round of RT-PCR for the TCR CDR3 was performed with the HTBI primer set and the Qiagen OneStep RT-PCR kit. The public reads were reprocessed in TCRdb via fastp at Q25 and MiXCR, keeping in-frame beta chains. When rows share a CDR3 protein, they turn into one entry using the most common DNA and genes. For this sample the table gives some 600,000 distinct CDR3 sequences, of which 46% were detected only once. The ten largest clones take up about 8.2% of the sample. The sequenced material came from peripheral blood or thyroid tissue (not recorded which). These receptors all stem from a young woman with Graves' hyperthyroidism. Donor details come from another sample of the same person, matched by shared clones.

This clonotype was counted between two and nine times. V and J are TRBV4-1 and TRBJ1-1, with D maybe TRBD1 (5 bases). This CDR3 has 15 residues. Germline CDR1 is MGHRA and CDR2 is YSYEKL. V was clipped by 1 base and J by 3 bases, with 12 bases between them. The CDR3 spells CASSQGPGTDTEAFF. The DNA for the CDR3 is TGCGCCAGCAGCCAAGGCCCCGGGACCGACACTGAAGCTTTCTTT.

The chain couples TRBV19 to TRBJ1-2; D remains ambiguous. The CDR3 is 14 amino acids. V lost 1 base and J 8 bases, leaving 14 bases between the germline ends. From germline, CDR1 is LNHDA and CDR2 SQIVND (reference sequence). In DNA form, the CDR3 reads TGTGCCAGTAGTATAGCCCAGCGGCGCAGGGGCTACACCTTC. Amino acids: CASSIAQRRRGYTF.

The chain joins TRBV25-1 to TRBJ2-7; 10 bases are a match to TRBD1. The CDR3 runs 14 residues. With 9 bases clipped from V and 4 bases from J, the junction kept 9 bases outside the gene matches. From germline, CDR1 is MGHDK and CDR2 SYGVNS. The CDR3 DNA is TGTGCCAGGGCCTCGACAGGGGGCGGTTACGAGCAGTACTTC. This sequence encodes CARASTGGGYEQYF.

To note about this clonotype: Compared with germline, one end of the junction differs, possibly owing to a read error. V usage is TRBV7-9 and J usage is TRBJ1-6, with a weak D call TRBD1 (5 bases). CDR1 is SEHNR, CDR2 FQNEAQ, per germline (reference sequence). The CDR3 length is 15 residues. CDR3 bases: TGCGCCAGCAGCGCCAGACAGTCGGACGGTTCACCCCACCACTTT. This codes for CASSARQSDGSPHHF.

This clonotype was found many times. The V call is TRBV25-1, the J call TRBJ2-7; D call uncertain. Germline V CDR1 and CDR2: MGHDK, SYGVNS. The CDR3 is made up of 13 amino acids. Trimming cost V 1 base and J 2 bases, with 6 bases left between them. The CDR3 loop is CASSEFGAYEQYF. The CDR3 DNA sequence: TGTGCCAGCAGTGAATTTGGGGCCTACGAGCAGTACTTC.

The V gene is TRBV7-2, the J gene TRBJ2-7, with 11 nucleotides matching TRBD1. Germline V CDR1 and CDR2: SGHTA, FQGNSA. The CDR3 consists of 14 residues. Unmatched junction bases numbered 4, after V lost 4 bases and J lost 5 bases. The CDR3 spells CASSSDRGRDEQYF. The CDR3 DNA is TGTGCCAGCAGCTCGGACAGGGGGCGGGACGAGCAGTACTTC.

In this sample, this clonotype turned up a few times. The V call is TRBV2, the J call TRBJ2-2; D unresolved. Germline V gene lookup returns CDR1 SNHLY and CDR2 FYNNEI. The CDR3 has 12 residues. The germline V and J ends were trimmed by 7 bases and 5 bases, with 8 bases remaining between them. CDR3 coding DNA: TGTGCCAGCATGCAGTTAACCGGGGAGCTGTTTTTT. This codes for CASMQLTGELFF.

The table lists this clonotype with many counts. The chain combines TRBV7-9 with TRBJ2-6; a possible D gene is TRBD1 (6 bases). There are 15 residues in the CDR3. Trimming stripped 2 bases from V and 1 base from J, with 6 bases between. Germline CDR1 reads SEHNR; CDR2 reads FQNEAQ (reference sequence). CDR3 sequence reads: CASSLTGSGANVLTF. In nucleotides, the CDR3 is TGTGCCAGCAGCTTAACAGGGTCTGGGGCCAACGTCCTGACTTTC.

In regard to this clonotype: One base away lies a much larger clone, so this may be a sequencing read error. This CDR3 is CATRDRSGTGELFF. In DNA form, the CDR3 reads TGTGCCACCAGGGACCGCTCAGGCACCGGGGAGCTGTTTTTT. The chain is built from TRBV10-3 and TRBJ2-2; D may be TRBD1 or TRBD2 (5 bases each). V was trimmed by 10 bases and J by 4 bases, leaving 16 bases between them. CDR1 is ENHRY and CDR2 is SYGVKD in the germline V gene. The CDR3 length is 14 residues.

This chain joins TRBV5-1 and TRBJ2-5, with 9 positions matching TRBD2. Per germline, CDR1 SGHRS and CDR2 YFSETQ. CDR3 length: 14 amino acids. V lost 0 bases and J lost 5; bases outside the gene matches: 2. The CDR3 loop reads CASSLASGKETQYF. CDR3 coding DNA: TGCGCCAGCAGCTTGGCTAGCGGGAAGGAGACCCAGTACTTC.

This clonotype was detected only a few times. V and J are TRBV20-1 and TRBJ1-5, with D unclear. CDR3 length equals 12 residues. Trimming took 4 bases from V and 5 from J, leaving 9 bases between them. Germline V lookup: CDR1 DFQATT, CDR2 SNEGSKA (reference sequence). The CDR3 protein is CSATRSDQPQHF. The CDR3 DNA is TGCAGTGCTACCAGGTCAGATCAGCCCCAGCATTTT.

This clonotype was counted at least ten times. J is TRBJ2-5 and V is TRBV7-8; TRBD2 matches at 11 bases. V was clipped by 5 bases and J by 2 bases; unmatched bases: 7. CDR3 length: 16 amino acids. Looked up from germline, CDR1 is SGHVS and CDR2 is FQNEAQ. The CDR3 coding sequence is TGTGCCAGCAGCCTTCGACTAGCGGGGACTCAAGAGACCCAGTACTTC. Translating gives CASSLRLAGTQETQYF. The entire variable domain, with the rest obtained from reference TRBV7-8 and TRBJ2-5, is as follows: GAGVSQSPRYKVAKRGQDVALRCDPISGHVSLFWYQQALGQGPEFLTYFQNEAQLDKSGLPSDRFFAERPEGSVSTLKIQRTQQEDSAVYLCASSLRLAGTQETQYFGPGTRLLVL.

This clonotype was seen at least ten times. V and J are TRBV24-1 and TRBJ2-7, with TRBD2 matching 8 bases. Germline V gene sequence: CDR1 KGHDR, CDR2 SFDVKD. This CDR3 comprises 14 residues. J was trimmed by 0 bases and V by 7 bases; bases with no gene match: 4. CDR3 nucleotides: TGTGCCACCAGGGCTAGCGGGTCCTCCTACGAGCAGTACTTC. Protein product: CATRASGSSYEQYF.

With respect to this clonotype: Compared with germline, one end of the junction differs, possibly owing to a read error. The chain carries TRBV15 and TRBJ2-6; D is tentatively TRBD1 or TRBD2 (5 bases each). The germline CDR1 and CDR2 sequences are LNHNV and YYDKDF (reference sequence). This CDR3 spans 17 amino acids. The CDR3 nucleotides are TGTGCCACCAGCAGAGGAGGGGCTCCCCGTGGGGTCAACGTCCTGACTTTC. Its translation is CATSRGGAPRGVNVLTF.

In this sample, this clonotype turned up many times. The chain has TRBV24-1 and TRBJ1-5; D might be TRBD1 (5 bases). The germline gives CDR1 KGHDR, CDR2 SFDVKD. V lost 9 bases, J lost 3 bases, and 8 bases lay in between. This CDR3 is 12 amino acids long. CDR3 in DNA: TGTGCCACCCAGGACAACAATCAGCCCCAGCATTTT. It yields the protein CATQDNNQPQHF.

Remarks on this clonotype: Likely a read error: the CDR3 ends without its conserved phenylalanine or tryptophan. No DNA is shown, since the ends of the CDR3 on it are uncertain; the CDR3 is the one TCRdb lists. This sequence joins TRBV10-2 and TRBJ2-7; the D segment call TRBD2 is taken from the table without a DNA check. The CDR3 is 8 amino acids in total, end residues counted. Germline V lookup: CDR1 WSHSY, CDR2 SAAADI. CDR3 region: CASRVAGG.

Concerning this clonotype: This may come from a read error, since a much larger clone is one base off. The chain joins TRBV19 to TRBJ1-1; D gene uncertain. The germline CDR1 and CDR2 sequences are LNHDA and SQIVND (reference sequence). This CDR3 spans 12 amino acids. The CDR3 spells CAGSMVGRGAFF. In DNA form, the CDR3 reads TGTGCCGGTAGTATGGTGGGGAGAGGGGCTTTCTTT.

The table lists this clonotype with many counts. This CDR3 reads CASSLNGYQETQYF. CDR3 DNA sequence: TGTGCCAGCAGCTTAAATGGCTACCAAGAGACCCAGTACTTC. The chain uses TRBV7-9 and TRBJ2-5; D gene ambiguous. Germline V CDR1 and CDR2: SEHNR, FQNEAQ (reference sequence). V was shortened by 2 bases and J by 0 bases, with 7 bases between the two germline ends. The CDR3 length is 14 residues.

The V and J genes are TRBV20-1 and TRBJ1-5; TRBD1 matches at 8 bases. The CDR3 extends over 13 amino acids. Germline V CDR1 and CDR2: DFQATT, SNEGSKA (reference sequence). After removal of 6 bases from V and 5 bases from J, the junction contained 6 bases not matched to a gene. As DNA, the CDR3 is TGCAGTGCCAAGACAGGGGATTATCAGCCCCAGCATTTT. Translated: CSAKTGDYQPQHF.

The chain carries TRBV7-6 and TRBJ2-7, with D possibly TRBD2 on 5 matching bases. Germline CDR1 and CDR2: SGHVS and FNYEAQ. Trimming removed 5 bases at V and 4 bases at J, with 18 bases between. This CDR3 comprises 15 residues. The CDR3 is CASSPSGSGWYEQYF. The CDR3 DNA sequence: TGTGCCAGCAGCCCCTCGGGGAGCGGATGGTACGAGCAGTACTTC.

This rearrangement joins TRBV25-1 to TRBJ1-2; TRBD1 aligns across 7 bases. The V segment lost 5 bases and the J segment 5 bases; nucleotides outside the gene matches: 8. CDR3 length equals 14 residues. Germline V gene lookup returns CDR1 MGHDK and CDR2 SYGVNS. In nucleotides, the CDR3 is TGTGCCAGCAGTACAGAAGGACAGGTGTATGGCTACACCTTC. Amino acids: CASSTEGQVYGYTF.

The rearrangement joins TRBV20-1 to TRBJ2-2, with a weak D call TRBD2 (5 bases). V lost 6 bases and J lost 8, with 16 bases in between. Germline CDR1 reads DFQATT; CDR2 reads SNEGSKA (reference sequence). This CDR3 has 13 residues. CDR3 DNA sequence: TGCAGTGCCCCAACCCTAGCCCCTGGGGAGCTGTTTTTT. The encoded protein is CSAPTLAPGELFF.

This clonotype was seen ten or more times. The V and J genes are TRBV12-3 or TRBV12-4 and TRBJ1-6; 7 bases line up with TRBD1. The CDR3 sequence is 15 residues long. The V and J ends lost 5 bases and 8 bases, in that order; junction bases with no gene match: 9. CDR3 sequence: CASSPLGTDDSPLHF. DNA of the CDR3: TGTGCCAGCAGTCCCCTCGGGACAGACGATTCACCCCTCCACTTT.

The V call is TRBV29-1, the J call TRBJ1-4; 10 nucleotides agree with TRBD1. In germline, CDR1 is SQVTM, CDR2 ANQGSEA. The trim removed 6 bases at V and 6 bases at J, leaving 7 bases unmatched. The CDR3 has 14 residues. CDR3 sequence reads: CSVVWDRGYEKLFF. As DNA, the CDR3 is TGCAGCGTAGTTTGGGACAGGGGTTATGAAAAACTGTTTTTT.

There are a few counts of this clonotype. The rearrangement links TRBV29-1 to TRBJ1-2; D is unresolved. Looked up from germline, CDR1 is SQVTM and CDR2 is ANQGSEA. The CDR3 runs 12 residues. The CDR3 nucleotides are TGCAGGTTATTGGAAAGCCAAGGAGGCTACACCTTC. Protein sequence: CRLLESQGGYTF.

The chain uses TRBV12-1 and TRBJ1-1. TRBV12-1 corresponds to a pseudogene. The CDR3 is 15 residues long. The CDR3 is CASSFFRRMNTEAFF. The CDR3 DNA sequence: TGTGCCAGCAGCTTCTTTCGTCGGATGAACACTGAAGCTTTCTTT.

The chain employs TRBV20-1 and TRBJ2-7, with 10 bases that match TRBD2. Losses at the gene ends were 0 bases for V and 3 bases for J; bases not matched to a gene: 8. The CDR3 has 16 residues. The germline V gene encodes CDR1 DFQATT and CDR2 SNEGSKA (reference sequence). The CDR3 is CSARDLSGTSVYEQYF. In nucleotides, the CDR3 is TGCAGTGCTAGAGATTTGAGTGGGACTAGCGTCTACGAGCAGTACTTC.

V is TRBV4-2 and J is TRBJ2-5; D possibly corresponds to TRBD2 (7 bases). From germline, CDR1 is LGHNA and CDR2 YNFKEQ. The CDR3 is made up of 13 amino acids. V was shortened by 2 bases and J by 6 bases, with 10 bases between the two germline ends. CDR3 coding DNA: TGTGCCAGCAGCCAAAGCGGGACACAGACCCAGTACTTC. Protein sequence: CASSQSGTQTQYF.

The chain is built from TRBV10-3 and TRBJ2-2; D may correspond to TRBD1 or TRBD2 (5 bases each). Germline CDR1 is ENHRY and CDR2 is SYGVKD. The CDR3 extends over 15 amino acids. With 3 bases removed from V and 3 bases from J, the gap between germline ends came to 11 bases. Here the CDR3 DNA reads TGTGCCATCAGTGATGGGGGTGAGCACACCGGGGAGCTGTTTTTT. It specifies CAISDGGEHTGELFF.